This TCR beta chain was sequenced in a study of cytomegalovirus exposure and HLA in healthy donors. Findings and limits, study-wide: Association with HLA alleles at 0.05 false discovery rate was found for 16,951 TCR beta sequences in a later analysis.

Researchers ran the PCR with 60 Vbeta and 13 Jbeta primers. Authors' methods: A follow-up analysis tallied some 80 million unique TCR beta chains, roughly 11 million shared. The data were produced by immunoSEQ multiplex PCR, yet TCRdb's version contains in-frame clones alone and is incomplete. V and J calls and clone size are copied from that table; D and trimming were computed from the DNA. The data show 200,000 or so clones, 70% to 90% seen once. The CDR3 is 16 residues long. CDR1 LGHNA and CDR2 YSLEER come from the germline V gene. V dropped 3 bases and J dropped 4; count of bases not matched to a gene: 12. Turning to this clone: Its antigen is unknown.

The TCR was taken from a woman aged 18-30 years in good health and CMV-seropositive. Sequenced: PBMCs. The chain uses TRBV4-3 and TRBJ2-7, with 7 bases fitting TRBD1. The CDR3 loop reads CASSHQDPDRNYEQYV. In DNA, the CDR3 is TGCGCCAGCAGCCACCAAGACCCGGACAGGAATTACGAGCAGTACGTC.